This T cell receptor beta chain is from a study of OX40 agonist ivuxolimab in advanced cancers. Data came from immunoSEQ multiplex PCR; TCRdb stores just in-frame clones and leaves some out. Of approximately 87,000 clones in the sample, roughly 90% were seen once. V lost 7 bases and J 0 bases, leaving 16 bases between the germline ends. The germline CDR1 and CDR2 sequences are MGHRA and YSYEKL. The CDR3 covers 16 residues. The clonotype originates from an adult with an advanced solid tumor such as melanoma, head and neck, liver or kidney cancer. The sequenced sample was CD4+ or CD8+ T cells sorted from blood, obtained in a trial of the OX40 agonist ivuxolimab. The V call is TRBV4-1, the J call TRBJ1-5; D remains ambiguous. CDR3 DNA: TGCGCCAGCACCCCCTCACCCCACAGTAGCAATCAGCCCCAGCATTTT. This translates into CASTPSPHSSNQPQHF.